Below, one T cell receptor beta chain is given with its context. What it recognizes is unknown. The sample is drawn from a study of shared clonotypes between healthy human individuals. The donor population consisted of healthy HIV-negative adults with no recent acute infections or vaccinations. CDR3 length equals 12 residues. CDR1 and CDR2 from the germline V gene are MDHEN and SYDVKM. Trimming took 6 bases from V and 0 from J, leaving 3 bases between them. Study outcomes and limitations: Relative to memory subsets, naive subsets generally showed larger estimated richness.

Here immunoSEQ multiplex PCR was the method, and the copy in TCRdb shows in-frame clones only, minus some. The data hold over a million clones, with roughly 74% observed a single time. Material: memory CD4+ T cells from PBMCs. Subset of the sample: CD45RA-negative fraction. The TCR comes from a man between 18 and 29 years old in good health. Some clones in this sample may be carry-over from other donors' samples. V usage is TRBV28 and J usage is TRBJ2-1; D not certain. CDR3 DNA: TGTGCCAGCAGAAGCTCCTACAATGAGCAGTTCTTC. Protein: CASRSSYNEQFF. Full variable domain (missing parts from reference TRBV28 and TRBJ2-1): DVKVTQSSRYLVKRTGEKVFLECVQDMDHENMFWYRQDPGLGLRLIYFSYDVKMKEKGDIPEGYSVSREKKERFSLILESASTNQTSMYLCASRSSYNEQFFGPGTRLTVL.